The entry below gives a single T cell receptor (beta chain) sequence along with its context. The antigen remains undetermined. This specimen comes from a study of blood T cells in healthy people across ages. Points from the study as a whole: Age showed a roughly linear inverse relationship with TCR beta diversity per million T cells.

A second PCR of roughly 7 to 11 cycles used a sample-barcoded 5' primer and a J-beta primer mix. Every cDNA was tagged by a template-switch adaptor with 12 random nucleotides. Each CDR3 protein is one row after TCRdb ran MiXCR on the 5' RACE reads. The data contain 750,000 to 1,000,000 distinct CDR3 sequences, almost 30% of them singletons. Each individual donor underwent a draw of around 9.8 milliliters of peripheral blood. Total RNA, at least 6 micrograms per sample, was extracted from PBMCs. The CDR3 length is 13 residues. V shed 1 base and J shed 4 bases, with 6 bases lying between them. Germline CDR1 is KGHSH and CDR2 is LQKENI. This sample also belongs to another study, concerning T cells of mothers and their children.

Sequencing used blood. The J gene is TRBJ2-3, the V gene TRBV18; D may be TRBD1 (6 bases). This sequence was found in a woman in her 40s in good health. Written as DNA, the CDR3 is TGTGCCAGCTCACCACAGGGGGCAGATACGCAGTATTTT. Translation: CASSPQGADTQYF.